This is a list of T cell receptor beta chains from one sample in a study of blood T cell repertoires in COVID-19. Libraries were prepared by immunoSEQ multiplex PCR; TCRdb keeps only in-frame clonotypes and omits some of them. The profile covers over 200,000 clones, with approximately 90% appearing a single time and over 1% taken by the ten largest. The sequenced sample consisted of PBMCs or T cells enriched from blood (not recorded which). The receptors stem from a man aged 25 to 40 who had recovered from COVID-19. Each CDR3 is given with its conserved first and last residue.

CDR3aa: CSGTPAEGGQQTQYF
v_gene: TRBV29-1
j_gene: TRBJ2-5

CDR3aa: CASSPRQRNYGYTF
v_gene: TRBV7-2
j_gene: TRBJ1-2

CDR3aa: CASRAGTGGYEQYF
v_gene: TRBV6-5
j_gene: TRBJ2-7

CDR3aa: CASSLGGTGWDQPQHF
v_gene: TRBV28
j_gene: TRBJ1-5

CDR3aa: CASSQGRGTYEQYF
v_gene: TRBV4-3
j_gene: TRBJ2-7

CDR3aa: CASRLRGLLETQYF
v_gene: TRBV2
j_gene: TRBJ2-5

CDR3aa: CASSQDEGGLGTDTQYF
v_gene: TRBV4-3
j_gene: TRBJ2-3

CDR3aa: CASSLDAAGGFHEQYF
v_gene: TRBV13
j_gene: TRBJ2-7

CDR3aa: CSGSSGINTGELFF
v_gene: TRBV29-1
j_gene: TRBJ2-2

CDR3aa: CATSDPSVDRGRYIGELFF
v_gene: TRBV24-1
j_gene: TRBJ2-2

CDR3aa: CASSSDRVANVLTF
v_gene: TRBV7-2
j_gene: TRBJ2-6

CDR3aa: CASARGGGPYEQYF
v_gene: TRBV5-4
j_gene: TRBJ2-7

CDR3aa: CASSLSGRLAGGADTQYF
v_gene: TRBV27
j_gene: TRBJ2-3

CDR3aa: CASSVGGGEQPQHF
v_gene: TRBV9
j_gene: TRBJ1-5

CDR3aa: CASSYVQLNTEAFF
v_gene: TRBV6-5
j_gene: TRBJ1-1

CDR3aa: CASHQEGSYNEQFF
v_gene: TRBV6-5
j_gene: TRBJ2-1

CDR3aa: CASSSKGLDNEQFF
v_gene: TRBV2
j_gene: TRBJ2-1

CDR3aa: CASSLNNRGMGEKLFF
v_gene: TRBV7-8
j_gene: TRBJ1-4

CDR3aa: CASSYSRQDWINYGYTF
v_gene: TRBV6-2/TRBV6-3
j_gene: TRBJ1-2

CDR3aa: CASSQDTTIGEQYF
v_gene: TRBV4-1
j_gene: TRBJ2-7

CDR3aa: CASSLEYRQGRTDTQYF
v_gene: TRBV5-1
j_gene: TRBJ2-3

CDR3aa: CSAGTSGSYEQYF
v_gene: TRBV29-1
j_gene: TRBJ2-7

CDR3aa: CASSPGGPGYEQFF
v_gene: TRBV6-2/TRBV6-3
j_gene: TRBJ2-1

CDR3aa: CASSRTGGNTGELFF
v_gene: TRBV4-3
j_gene: TRBJ2-2

CDR3aa: CASSFDRGNTGELFF
v_gene: TRBV27
j_gene: TRBJ2-2

CDR3aa: CASSPQGAEGYTF
v_gene: TRBV11-2
j_gene: TRBJ1-2

CDR3aa: CASSVSGTLPGGQYF
v_gene: TRBV5-4
j_gene: TRBJ2-7

CDR3aa: CASSPSAGEWYNEQFF
v_gene: TRBV27
j_gene: TRBJ2-1

CDR3aa: CAWSVWQGVDGYTF
v_gene: TRBV30
j_gene: TRBJ1-2

CDR3aa: CASSPTDRTSYEQYF
v_gene: TRBV19
j_gene: TRBJ2-7

CDR3aa: CASSRKEGGGTDTQYF
v_gene: TRBV18
j_gene: TRBJ2-3

CDR3aa: CASTLLGTGFSPLHF
v_gene: TRBV4-1
j_gene: TRBJ1-6

CDR3aa: CASSLSPLGSSYEQYF
v_gene: TRBV27
j_gene: TRBJ2-7

CDR3aa: CASSPTPDRVRGYTF
v_gene: TRBV5-8
j_gene: TRBJ1-2

CDR3aa: CASSLSSGANVLTF
v_gene: TRBV6-5
j_gene: TRBJ2-6

CDR3aa: CASSARTGNTEAFF
v_gene: TRBV9
j_gene: TRBJ1-1

CDR3aa: CASSQDPGGWEQFF
v_gene: TRBV14
j_gene: TRBJ2-1

CDR3aa: CASSDFLTLEAYEQYF
v_gene: TRBV10-2
j_gene: TRBJ2-7

CDR3aa: CASSSGTGGLEQYF
v_gene: TRBV5-4
j_gene: TRBJ2-7

CDR3aa: CASSLAQGNSPLHF
v_gene: TRBV5-1
j_gene: TRBJ1-6

CDR3aa: CASSQDEEGTQETQYF
v_gene: TRBV4-3
j_gene: TRBJ2-5

CDR3aa: CASSQAGLAGAGSTDTQYF
v_gene: TRBV4-3
j_gene: TRBJ2-3

CDR3aa: CASIDRGKETQYF
v_gene: TRBV28
j_gene: TRBJ2-5

CDR3aa: CASSTGQDNTGELFF
v_gene: TRBV6-4
j_gene: TRBJ2-2

CDR3aa: CASSEEPSGLVEQYF
v_gene: TRBV6-1
j_gene: TRBJ2-7

CDR3aa: CASSLARGGADTQYF
v_gene: TRBV11-2
j_gene: TRBJ2-3

CDR3aa: CAWSADPGLAAGF
v_gene: TRBV30
j_gene: TRBJ2-7

CDR3aa: CASSQTWTSGPYEQYF
v_gene: TRBV7-2
j_gene: TRBJ2-7

CDR3aa: CASSQGAGNTEAFF
v_gene: TRBV4-1
j_gene: TRBJ1-1

CDR3aa: CASSPRTGGSNEQFF
v_gene: TRBV7-2
j_gene: TRBJ2-1

CDR3aa: CASSLASGSKDTQYF
v_gene: TRBV5-1
j_gene: TRBJ2-3

CDR3aa: CASSHTSPGQGADGYTF
v_gene: TRBV3-1/TRBV3-2
j_gene: TRBJ1-2

CDR3aa: CASSSPRGLEVYEQYF
v_gene: TRBV5-4
j_gene: TRBJ2-7

CDR3aa: CATQETSGSPWETQYF
v_gene: TRBV24-1
j_gene: TRBJ2-5